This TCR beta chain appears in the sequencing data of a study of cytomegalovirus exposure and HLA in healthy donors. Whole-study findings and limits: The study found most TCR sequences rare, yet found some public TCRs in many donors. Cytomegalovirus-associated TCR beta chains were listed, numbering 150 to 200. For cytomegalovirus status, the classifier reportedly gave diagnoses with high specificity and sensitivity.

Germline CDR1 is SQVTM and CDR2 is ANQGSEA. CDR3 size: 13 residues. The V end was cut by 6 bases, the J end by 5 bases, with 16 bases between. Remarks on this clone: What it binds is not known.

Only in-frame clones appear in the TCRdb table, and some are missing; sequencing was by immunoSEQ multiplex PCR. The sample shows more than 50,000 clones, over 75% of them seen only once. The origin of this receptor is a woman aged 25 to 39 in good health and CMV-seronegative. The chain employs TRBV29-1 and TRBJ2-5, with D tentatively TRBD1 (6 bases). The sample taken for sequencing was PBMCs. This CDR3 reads CSVRDTRKETQYF. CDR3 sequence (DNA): TGCAGCGTCCGGGACACCCGAAAGGAGACCCAGTACTTC.